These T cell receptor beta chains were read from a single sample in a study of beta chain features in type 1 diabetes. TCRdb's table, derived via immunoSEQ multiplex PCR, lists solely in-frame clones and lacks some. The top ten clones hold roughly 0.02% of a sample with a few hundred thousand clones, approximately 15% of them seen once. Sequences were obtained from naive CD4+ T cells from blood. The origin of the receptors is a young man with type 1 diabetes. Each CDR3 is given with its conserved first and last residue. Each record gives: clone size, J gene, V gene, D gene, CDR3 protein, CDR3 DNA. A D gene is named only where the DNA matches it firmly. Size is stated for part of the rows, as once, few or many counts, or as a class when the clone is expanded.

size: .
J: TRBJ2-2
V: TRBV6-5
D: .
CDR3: CASRRGLGTGELFF
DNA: TGTGCCAGCAGAAGGGGGTTGGGCACCGGGGAGCTGTTTTTT

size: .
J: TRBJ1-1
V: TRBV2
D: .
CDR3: CASSAEGGFTEAFF
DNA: TGTGCCAGCAGCGCCGAGGGGGGGTTCACTGAAGCTTTCTTT

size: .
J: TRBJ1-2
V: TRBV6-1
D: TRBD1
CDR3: CASSEAGTGASYGYTF
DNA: TGTGCCAGCAGTGAAGCGGGGACAGGGGCCTCCTATGGCTACACCTTC

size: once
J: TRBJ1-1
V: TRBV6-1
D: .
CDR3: CASNGGRTEAFF
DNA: TGTGCCAGCAACGGGGGGAGGACTGAAGCTTTCTTT

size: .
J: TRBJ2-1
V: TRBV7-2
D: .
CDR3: CASSLAARNEQFF
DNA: TGTGCCAGCAGCTTGGCGGCACGGAATGAGCAGTTCTTC

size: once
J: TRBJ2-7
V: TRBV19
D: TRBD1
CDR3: CASSRTGEGEQYF
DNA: TGTGCCAGTAGTAGGACAGGGGAAGGCGAGCAGTACTTC

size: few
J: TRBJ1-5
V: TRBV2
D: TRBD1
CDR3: CASSPQPGQGQPQHF
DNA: TGTGCCAGCAGTCCCCAGCCCGGACAGGGCCAGCCCCAGCATTTT

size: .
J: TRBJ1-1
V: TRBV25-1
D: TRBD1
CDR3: CASSDDRGTEAFF
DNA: TGTGCCAGCAGTGACGACAGGGGCACTGAAGCTTTCTTT

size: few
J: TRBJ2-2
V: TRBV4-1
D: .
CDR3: CASSQDPGVTGELFF
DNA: TGCGCCAGCAGCCAAGATCCGGGGGTCACCGGGGAGCTGTTTTTT

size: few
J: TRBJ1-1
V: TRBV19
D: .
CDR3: CASSMSRNTEAFF
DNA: TGTGCCAGTAGTATGTCCAGGAACACTGAAGCTTTCTTT

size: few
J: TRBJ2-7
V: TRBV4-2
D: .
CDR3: CASSQGDRERRNEQYF
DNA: TGTGCCAGCAGCCAAGGTGATCGGGAGCGCCGGAACGAGCAGTACTTC

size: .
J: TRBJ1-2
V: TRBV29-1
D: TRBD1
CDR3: CSGGTETYGYTF
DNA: TGCAGCGGGGGGACAGAAACCTATGGCTACACCTTC

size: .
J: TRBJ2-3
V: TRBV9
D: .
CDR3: CASSEGVAGNTDTQYF
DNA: TGTGCCAGCAGCGAGGGGGTAGCGGGTAACACAGATACGCAGTATTTT

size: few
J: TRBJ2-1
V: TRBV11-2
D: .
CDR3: CASSPPRGVSEFF
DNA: TGTGCCAGCAGCCCGCCCAGGGGAGTTTCCGAGTTCTTC

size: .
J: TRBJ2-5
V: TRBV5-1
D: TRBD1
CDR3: CASSFGQGTQETQYF
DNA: TGCGCCAGCAGCTTCGGACAGGGCACCCAAGAGACCCAGTACTTC

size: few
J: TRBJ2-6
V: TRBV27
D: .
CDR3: CASSFGGAGANVLTF
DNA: TGTGCCAGCAGTTTTGGGGGCGCTGGGGCCAACGTCCTGACTTTC

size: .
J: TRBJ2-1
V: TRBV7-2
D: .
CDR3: CASSLVVRGGGEQFF
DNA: TGTGCCAGCAGCTTAGTTGTTAGGGGAGGGGGTGAGCAGTTCTTC

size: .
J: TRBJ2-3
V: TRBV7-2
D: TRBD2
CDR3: CASSIPSGGAYTQYF
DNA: TGTGCCAGCAGCATACCGAGCGGGGGGGCCTACACGCAGTATTTT

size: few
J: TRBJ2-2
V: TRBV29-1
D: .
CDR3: CSVGGSGLFTGELFF
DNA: TGCAGCGTTGGGGGGTCGGGACTTTTTACCGGGGAGCTGTTTTTT

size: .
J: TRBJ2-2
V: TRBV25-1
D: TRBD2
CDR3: CATQLAGTNTGELFF
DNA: TGTGCCACACAACTAGCGGGCACGAACACCGGGGAGCTGTTTTTT

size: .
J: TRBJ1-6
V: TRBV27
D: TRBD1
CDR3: CASTNDRAGLGSPLHF
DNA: TGTGCCAGCACCAACGACAGGGCAGGGTTGGGATCACCCCTCCACTTT

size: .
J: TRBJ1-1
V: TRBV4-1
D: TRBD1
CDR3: CASSQAGTGNTEAFF
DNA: TGCGCCAGCAGCCAAGCCGGGACAGGGAACACTGAAGCTTTCTTT

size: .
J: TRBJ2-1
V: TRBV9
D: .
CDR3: CASSVVVATEQFF
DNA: TGTGCCAGCAGCGTAGTGGTCGCTACCGAGCAGTTCTTC

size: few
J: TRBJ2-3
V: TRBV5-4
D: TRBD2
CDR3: CASSPKPLAGGQKDTQYF
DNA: TGTGCCAGCAGCCCGAAACCACTAGCGGGGGGGCAAAAAGATACGCAGTATTTT

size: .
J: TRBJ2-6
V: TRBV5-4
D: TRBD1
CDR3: CASTQGARPSGANVLTF
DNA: TGTGCCAGCACCCAGGGGGCTAGGCCCTCTGGGGCCAACGTCCTGACTTTC

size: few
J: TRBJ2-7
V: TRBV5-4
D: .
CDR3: CASSLRGEQYF
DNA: TGTGCCAGCAGCTTGCGGGGAGAGCAGTACTTC

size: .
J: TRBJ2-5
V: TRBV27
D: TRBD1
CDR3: CASRGTGQETQYF
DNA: TGTGCCAGCAGGGGGACAGGGCAAGAGACCCAGTACTTC

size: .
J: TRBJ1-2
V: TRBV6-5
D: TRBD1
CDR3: CASSPGQNYGYTF
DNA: TGTGCCAGCAGCCCGGGACAGAACTATGGCTACACCTTC

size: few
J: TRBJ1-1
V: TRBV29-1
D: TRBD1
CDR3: CSVRDREYTEAFF
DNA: TGCAGCGTAAGGGACAGGGAGTACACTGAAGCTTTCTTT

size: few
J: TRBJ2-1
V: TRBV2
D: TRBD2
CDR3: CASSGQPAGYNEQFF
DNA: TGTGCCAGCAGTGGTCAGCCAGCGGGGTACAATGAGCAGTTCTTC

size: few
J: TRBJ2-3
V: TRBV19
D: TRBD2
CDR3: CASSTSGGTPLDTQYF
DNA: TGTGCCAGTAGTACCTCGGGAGGGACTCCCCTAGATACGCAGTATTTT

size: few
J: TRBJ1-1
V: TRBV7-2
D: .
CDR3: CASSLVGREEAFF
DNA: TGTGCCAGCAGCTTAGTAGGGAGGGAAGAAGCTTTCTTT

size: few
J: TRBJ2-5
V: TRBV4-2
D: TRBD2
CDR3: CASSQEWLAGRIRETQYF
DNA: TGTGCCAGCAGCCAAGAGTGGCTAGCGGGGCGTATTCGGGAGACCCAGTACTTC

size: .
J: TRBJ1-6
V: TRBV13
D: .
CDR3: CASSPDSYNSPLHF
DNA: TGTGCCAGCAGCCCCGACAGCTATAATTCACCCCTCCACTTT

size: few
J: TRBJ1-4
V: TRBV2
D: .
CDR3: CASRETGTNEKLFF
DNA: TGTGCCAGCAGGGAAACAGGGACTAATGAAAAACTGTTTTTT

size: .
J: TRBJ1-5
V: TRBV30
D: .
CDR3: CAWSGVPGNQPQHF
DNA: TGTGCCTGGAGTGGCGTCCCGGGCAATCAGCCCCAGCATTTT

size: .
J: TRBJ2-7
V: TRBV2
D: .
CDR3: CASSADTPSSYEQYF
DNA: TGTGCCAGCAGTGCCGACACCCCGAGCTCCTACGAGCAGTACTTC

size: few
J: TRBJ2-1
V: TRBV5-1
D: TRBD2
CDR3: CASSFWLAVNNEQFF
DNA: TGCGCCAGCAGCTTCTGGCTAGCGGTTAACAATGAGCAGTTCTTC

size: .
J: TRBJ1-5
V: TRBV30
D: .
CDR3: CAWSGGGSNQPQHF
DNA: TGTGCCTGGAGTGGAGGGGGTAGCAATCAGCCCCAGCATTTT

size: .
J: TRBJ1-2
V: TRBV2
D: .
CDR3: CASTVGQIYGYTF
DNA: TGTGCCAGCACCGTCGGACAGATCTATGGCTACACCTTC

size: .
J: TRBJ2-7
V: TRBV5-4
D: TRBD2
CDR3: CATGRGGPDEQYF
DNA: TGTGCCACTGGGAGGGGAGGGCCGGACGAGCAGTACTTC

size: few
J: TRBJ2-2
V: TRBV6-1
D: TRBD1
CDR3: CASSKGQGQGVTGELFF
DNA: TGTGCCAGCAGTAAAGGCCAGGGACAGGGGGTAACCGGGGAGCTGTTTTTT

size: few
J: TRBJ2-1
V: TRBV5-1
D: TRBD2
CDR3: CASSGAGTYNEQFF
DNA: TGCGCCAGCAGCGGAGCGGGGACCTACAATGAGCAGTTCTTC

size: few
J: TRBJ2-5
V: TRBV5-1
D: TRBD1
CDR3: CASSPDRGGETQYF
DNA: TGCGCCAGCAGCCCGGACAGGGGGGGAGAGACCCAGTACTTC

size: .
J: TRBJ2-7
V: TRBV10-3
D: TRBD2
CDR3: CASSDASGSTGYEQYF
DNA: TGTGCCAGTTCAGATGCTAGCGGGAGTACGGGGTACGAGCAGTACTTC

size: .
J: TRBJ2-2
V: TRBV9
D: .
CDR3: CASSLTTGGTGELFF
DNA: TGTGCCAGCAGCCTAACTACCGGGGGAACCGGGGAGCTGTTTTTT